Listed here are 23 T cell receptor beta chains from one sample, sequenced in a study of cytomegalovirus exposure and HLA in healthy donors. The PCR employed 60 Vbeta primers together with 13 Jbeta primers. Some clones are missing from TCRdb's copy, which holds only in-frame ones; the method was immunoSEQ multiplex PCR. The data show under 110,000 clones, 60% to 75% seen once. Material: PBMCs. The receptors shown here come from a middle-aged woman in good health and CMV-seronegative.

This chain joins TRBV15 and TRBJ2-1; TRBD2 matches at 10 bases. Trimming took 0 bases from V and 6 from J; bases not matched to a gene: 8. CDR1 and CDR2 from the germline V gene are LNHNV and YYDKDF (reference sequence). This CDR3 is built from 17 residues. CDR3 nucleotides: TGTGCCACCAGCAGAGATCCCGATCTAGCGGGAGCCAATGAGCAGTTCTTC. It specifies CATSRDPDLAGANEQFF.

The chain combines TRBV5-5 with TRBJ1-1, with D unresolved. The CDR3 runs 14 residues. Germline V gene sequence: CDR1 SGHKS, CDR2 YYEKEE (reference sequence). V lost 0 bases, J lost 5 bases, and 11 bases lay in between. The CDR3 spells CASSLAEGKTEAFF. CDR3 bases: TGTGCCAGCAGCTTGGCTGAGGGTAAGACTGAAGCTTTCTTT.

The chain has TRBV30 and TRBJ2-2, with TRBD1 matching 10 bases. Looked up from germline, CDR1 is GTSNPN and CDR2 is SVGIG (reference sequence). The CDR3 length is 14 residues. J lost 5 bases, V lost 5 bases, and 5 bases had no gene match. The CDR3 coding sequence is TGTGCCTGGGGGACAGGGGCCGGAACCGGGGAGCTGTTTTTT. Translating it yields CAWGTGAGTGELFF.

V is TRBV7-2 and J is TRBJ1-2, with D perhaps matching TRBD1 (6 bases). CDR3 size: 16 residues. CDR1 and CDR2 from the germline V gene are SGHTA and FQGNSA. V was shortened by 6 bases and J by 2 bases, with 19 bases between the two germline ends. The CDR3 sequence is CASSLSTGLWNYGYTF. DNA of the CDR3: TGTGCCAGCAGTCTCTCAACAGGGTTATGGAACTATGGCTACACCTTC.

This chain connects TRBV4-3 to TRBJ1-4; D possibly corresponds to TRBD1 (5 bases). Trimming cost V 1 base and J 3 bases, with 6 bases left between them. The CDR3 has 14 residues. Germline values: CDR1 LGHNA, CDR2 YSLEER. This chain's CDR3 is CASSQGTSNEKLFF. The CDR3 nucleotides read TGCGCCAGCAGCCAAGGGACATCTAATGAAAAACTGTTTTTT.

This chain links TRBV19 with TRBJ2-6; 8 nucleotides match TRBD1. V was clipped by 5 bases and J by 2 bases; unmatched bases: 2. This CDR3 region has 15 residues. Germline-derived CDR1 and CDR2 are LNHDA and SQIVND (reference sequence). CDR3 sequence reads: CASSEQGAGANVLTF. Written as DNA, the CDR3 is TGTGCCAGTAGTGAACAGGGGGCTGGGGCCAACGTCCTGACTTTC.

By share, this clone counts as medium-sized. The chain combines TRBV6-4 with TRBJ2-3, with 9 bases matching TRBD2. The CDR3 extends over 16 amino acids. CDR1 and CDR2 from the germline V gene are MRHNA and SNTAGT. The J segment lost 4 bases and the V segment lost 6 bases, leaving 11 bases of the junction unmatched. The CDR3 region is CASSVTPGTSPDTQYF. The CDR3 nucleotides read TGTGCCAGCAGCGTGACCCCCGGGACTAGCCCAGATACGCAGTATTTT.

The chain employs TRBV2 and TRBJ1-1; D perhaps matches TRBD1 (5 bases). Trimming stripped 3 bases from V and 3 bases from J, with 11 bases between. In germline, CDR1 is SNHLY, CDR2 FYNNEI. The CDR3 spans 14 residues. The CDR3: CASSEEGMDTEAFF. Here the CDR3 DNA reads TGTGCCAGCAGTGAGGAGGGGATGGACACTGAAGCTTTCTTT.

This chain links TRBV6-5 with TRBJ2-7, with D perhaps TRBD2 (6 bases). The CDR3 has 13 amino acids. Trimming removed 5 bases at V and 3 bases at J, with 11 bases between. Germline-derived CDR1 and CDR2 are MNHEY and SVGAGI. In DNA, the CDR3 is TGTGCCAGCAGTAGGGACTTCTACTACGAGCAGTACTTC. Translated: CASSRDFYYEQYF.

The chain joins TRBV14 to TRBJ1-1; D gene unclear. The CDR3 covers 13 residues. V lost 4 bases and J 3 bases, leaving 9 bases between the germline ends. Germline values: CDR1 SGHDN, CDR2 FVKESK. In nucleotides, the CDR3 is TGTGCCAGCAGCCTCGCGGGAGACACTGAAGCTTTCTTT. This codes for CASSLAGDTEAFF.

The rearrangement links TRBV5-1 to TRBJ2-7; a weak D match, TRBD2 (6 bases). The CDR3 covers 15 residues. Germline V gene data show CDR1 as SGHRS and CDR2 as YFSETQ. Trimming stripped 2 bases from V and 0 bases from J, with 12 bases between. Here the CDR3 reads CASSFGGEASYEQYF. In DNA, the CDR3 is TGCGCCAGCAGCTTCGGCGGGGAGGCCTCCTACGAGCAGTACTTC. Together with reference TRBV5-1 and TRBJ2-7, the CDR3 gives the full variable domain: KAGVTQTPRYLIKTRGQQVTLSCSPISGHRSVSWYQQTPGQGLQFLFEYFSETQRNKGNFPGRFSGRQFSNSRSEMNVSTLELGDSALYLCASSFGGEASYEQYFGPGTRLTVT.

This clone was found a few times. The V call is TRBV5-4, the J call TRBJ2-3, with D unclear. V was shortened by 2 bases and J by 0 bases, with 4 bases between the two germline ends. Germline V CDR1 and CDR2: SGHNT, YYREEE (reference sequence). The CDR3 length is 13 residues. The chain's CDR3 is CASSFQSTDTQYF. In DNA form, the CDR3 reads TGTGCCAGCAGCTTCCAGAGCACAGATACGCAGTATTTT.

This clone occurred once. Other nucleotide sequences in the sample specify the same CDR3. Here the CDR3 reads CASSEFGAKYGYTF. The CDR3 region has the DNA TGTGCCAGCAGTGAATTTGGGGCCAAATATGGCTACACCTTC. V gene TRBV25-1 combines with J gene TRBJ1-2; D perhaps matches TRBD1 (5 bases). V lost 1 base and J 5 bases, leaving 11 bases between the germline ends. This CDR3 is 14 amino acids long. CDR1 is MGHDK and CDR2 is SYGVNS in the germline V gene.

This chain links TRBV2 with TRBJ1-1; D call uncertain. The CDR3 covers 15 residues. Per the germline V gene, CDR1 is SNHLY and CDR2 is FYNNEI. The V end lost 4 bases, the J end lost 1 base, and 13 bases lay between the germline ends. CDR3 coding DNA: TGTGCCAGCAGTGTTACGGAGGCGGGGAACACTGAAGCTTTCTTT. This codes for CASSVTEAGNTEAFF.

The chain couples TRBV13 to TRBJ2-1; 10 bases are shared with TRBD2. The V gene end was trimmed by 7 bases and the J gene end by 6 bases; junction bases not matched to a gene: 9. CDR1 is PRHDT and CDR2 is FYEKMQ in the germline V gene (reference sequence). This CDR3 contains 15 residues. The CDR3 sequence: CASTATSGHRNEQFF. For the CDR3, the DNA is TGTGCCAGCACCGCGACTAGCGGGCACCGCAATGAGCAGTTCTTC.

Here the CDR3 DNA reads TGTGCCAGCACAGGGTCCCTTTACAATGAGCAGTTCTTC. Its translation is CASTGSLYNEQFF. The chain employs TRBV6-5 and TRBJ2-1; D may be TRBD1 (5 bases). V was cut by 7 bases and J by 4 bases, with 11 bases left in between. The CDR3 has 13 amino acids. The germline V gene encodes CDR1 MNHEY and CDR2 SVGAGI.

The chain couples TRBV7-9 to TRBJ2-3; 7 nucleotides agree with TRBD1. The CDR3 runs to 14 residues. Losses at the gene ends were 5 bases for V and 4 bases for J; bases not matched to a gene: 6. Germline CDR1 SEHNR, CDR2 FQNEAQ (reference sequence). CDR3 nucleotide sequence: TGTGCCAGCAGCCCACAGGGGTCGGCAGATACGCAGTATTTT. As protein: CASSPQGSADTQYF.

The chain recombines TRBV2 with TRBJ2-3, with 9 positions matching TRBD2. The CDR3 is made up of 17 amino acids. From germline, CDR1 is SNHLY and CDR2 FYNNEI. V trimming: 5 bases; J trimming: 0 bases; junction bases outside the gene matches: 9. The CDR3 is CASSRPSTSGSTDTQYF. For the CDR3, the DNA is TGTGCCAGCAGTCGACCCTCAACTAGCGGGAGCACAGATACGCAGTATTTT.

In its sample, this clone was seen a few times. The V and J genes are TRBV6-1 and TRBJ2-1; TRBD2 matches 7 bases. Germline CDR1 reads MNHNS; CDR2 reads SASEGT. The CDR3 totals 13 residues. J was trimmed by 7 bases and V by 7 bases; bases with no gene match: 7. The CDR3 protein is CASTDHSGNEQFF. The CDR3 nucleotides are TGTGCCAGCACCGACCATAGCGGGAATGAGCAGTTCTTC.

The J gene is TRBJ2-6, the V gene TRBV4-2, with D unclear. The length of the CDR3 is 16 residues. The germline gives CDR1 LGHNA, CDR2 YNFKEQ. V was shortened by 1 base and J by 4 bases, with 11 bases between the two germline ends. The CDR3 nucleotides read TGTGCCAGCAGCCAAGTGTCTAGAGCCGGGGCCAACGTCCTGACTTTC. It translates to CASSQVSRAGANVLTF.

The V gene is TRBV6-4, the J gene TRBJ2-1; the D gene is possibly TRBD2 (6 bases). The germline V gene encodes CDR1 MRHNA and CDR2 SNTAGT. The V end was cut by 6 bases, the J end by 4 bases, with 19 bases between. CDR3 size: 16 residues. The CDR3 sequence: CASSGDWPFSYNEQFF. The DNA of the CDR3 is TGTGCCAGCAGCGGGGACTGGCCCTTTTCTTACAATGAGCAGTTCTTC.

This chain connects TRBV6-1 to TRBJ2-5, with D possibly matching TRBD1 (6 bases). V was clipped by 3 bases and J by 1 base, with 12 bases between them. The CDR3 is 15 amino acids. CDR1 and CDR2 from the germline V gene are MNHNS and SASEGT. In nucleotides, the CDR3 is TGTGCCAGCAGTGATTTGCGACAGGTCCAAGAGACCCAGTACTTC. Residues: CASSDLRQVQETQYF.

For this clone: The junction differs from germline at one of its ends, possibly a read error. The genes are TRBV7-7 and TRBJ2-2; D call uncertain. The CDR3 consists of 12 residues. Germline CDR1 and CDR2: SSHAT and FNYEAQ (reference sequence). CDR3 in DNA: TGTGCTAGCAGCTCGAGCACCGGGGAGCTGTTTTTT. Its translation is CASSSSTGELFF. Drawing the rest from reference TRBV7-7 and TRBJ2-2, the complete variable domain is GAGVSQSPRYKVTKRGQDVTLRCDPISSHATLYWYQQALGQGPEFLTYFNYEAQPDKSGLPSDRFSAERPEGSISTLTIQRTEQRDSAMYRCASSSSTGELFFGEGSRLTVL.